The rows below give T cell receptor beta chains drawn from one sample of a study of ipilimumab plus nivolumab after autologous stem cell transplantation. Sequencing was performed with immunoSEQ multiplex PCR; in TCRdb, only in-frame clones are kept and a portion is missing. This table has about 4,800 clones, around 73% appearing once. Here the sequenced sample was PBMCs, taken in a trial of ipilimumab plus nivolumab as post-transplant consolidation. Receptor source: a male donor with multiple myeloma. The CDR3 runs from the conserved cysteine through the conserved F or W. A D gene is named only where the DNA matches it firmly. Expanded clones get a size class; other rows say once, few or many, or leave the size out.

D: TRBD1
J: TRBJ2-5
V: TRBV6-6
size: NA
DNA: TGTGCCAGCAGCCTGGGACAGGGACTGGAGACCCAGTACTTC
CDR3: CASSLGQGLETQYF

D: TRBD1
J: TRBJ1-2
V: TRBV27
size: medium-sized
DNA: TGTGCCAGCAGTCTAGGGACAGGGGGGTACTATGGCTACACCTTC
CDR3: CASSLGTGGYYGYTF

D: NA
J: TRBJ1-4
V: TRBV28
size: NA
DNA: TGTGCCAGCAGTTCACAGGGTCAGGAAAAACTGTTTTTT
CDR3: CASSSQGQEKLFF

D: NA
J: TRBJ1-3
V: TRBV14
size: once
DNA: TGTGCCAGCAGCCAAGTAGGAGGAAACACCATATATTTT
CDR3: CASSQVGGNTIYF

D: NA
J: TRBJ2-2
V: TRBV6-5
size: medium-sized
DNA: TGTGCCAGCAGGGAAGGACACCGCGGGGAGCTGTTTTTT
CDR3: CASREGHRGELFF

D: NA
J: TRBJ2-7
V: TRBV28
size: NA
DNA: TGTGCCAGCAGTTCCCCCGGGACAAGCTCCTACGAGCAGTACTTC
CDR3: CASSSPGTSSYEQYF

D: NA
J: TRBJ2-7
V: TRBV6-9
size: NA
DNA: TGTGCCAGCAGTTGGCAGATAAACTACGAGCAGTACTTC
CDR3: CASSWQINYEQYF

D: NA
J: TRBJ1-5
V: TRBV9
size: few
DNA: TGTGCCAGCAGCGTAGAGTCAGCAAATCAGCCCCAGCATTTT
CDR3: CASSVESANQPQHF

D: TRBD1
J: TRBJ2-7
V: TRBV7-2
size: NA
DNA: TGTGCCAGCAGCTTAGCGACGGGGACAGGGAGGAAGTACGAGCAGTACTTC
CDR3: CASSLATGTGRKYEQYF

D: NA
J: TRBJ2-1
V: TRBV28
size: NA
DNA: TGTGCCAGCAGTTTGGCCTTGGGATACAATGAGCAGTTCTTC
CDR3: CASSLALGYNEQFF

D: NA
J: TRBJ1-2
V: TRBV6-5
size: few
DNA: TGTGCCAGCAGTTACGGCAGGGGAAATGGCTACACCTTC
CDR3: CASSYGRGNGYTF

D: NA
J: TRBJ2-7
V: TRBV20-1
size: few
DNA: TGCAGTGCTAGGGGGACCGCCGAGCAGTACTTC
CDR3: CSARGTAEQYF

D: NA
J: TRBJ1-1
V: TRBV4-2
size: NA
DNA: TGTGCCAGCAGCCAAGGTTACACTGAAGCTTTCTTT
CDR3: CASSQGYTEAFF

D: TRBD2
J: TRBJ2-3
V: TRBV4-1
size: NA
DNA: TGCGCCAGCAGCCAAACCCTTATATCACTAGCGGGGAGCACAGATACGCAGTATTTT
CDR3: CASSQTLISLAGSTDTQYF

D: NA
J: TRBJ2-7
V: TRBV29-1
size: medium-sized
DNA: TGCGGAGTTGGAGGGGGCATCTACGAGCAGTACTTC
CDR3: CGVGGGIYEQYF

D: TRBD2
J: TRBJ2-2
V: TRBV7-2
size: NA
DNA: TGTGCCAGCAGCTTGACTAGCGGGGGCACCGGGGAGCTGTTTTTT
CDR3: CASSLTSGGTGELFF

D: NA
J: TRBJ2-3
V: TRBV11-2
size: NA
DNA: TGTGCCAGCAGCTTAGATGGGACGGGGGGCCGCACAGATACGCAGTATTTT
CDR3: CASSLDGTGGRTDTQYF

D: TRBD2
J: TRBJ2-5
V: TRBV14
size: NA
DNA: TGTGCCAGCAGCCAAGATTTGGGTAGCGGGGTCACCCAGTACTTC
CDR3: CASSQDLGSGVTQYF

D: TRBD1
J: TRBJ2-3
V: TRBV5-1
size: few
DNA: TGCGCCAGCAGCCTGACAGGGTGGACACCCAGCACAGATACGCAGTATTTT
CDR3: CASSLTGWTPSTDTQYF

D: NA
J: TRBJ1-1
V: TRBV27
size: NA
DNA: TGTGCCAGCAGTTTATCGGCAGGCCTAATGAACACTGAAGCTTTCTTT
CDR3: CASSLSAGLMNTEAFF

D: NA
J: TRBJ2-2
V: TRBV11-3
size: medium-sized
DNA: TGTGCCAGCAGCCTGATAGGAGGGACCGGGGAGCTGTTTTTT
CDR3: CASSLIGGTGELFF

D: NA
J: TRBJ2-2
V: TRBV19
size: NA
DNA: TGTGCCAGTAGTATTTGGGGAGCGAACACCGGGGAGCTGTTTTTT
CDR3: CASSIWGANTGELFF

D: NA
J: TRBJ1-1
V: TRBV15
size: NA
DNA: TGTGCCACCAGCAGAGATCCAGGGGCGGTGAACACTGAAGCTTTCTTT
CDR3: CATSRDPGAVNTEAFF

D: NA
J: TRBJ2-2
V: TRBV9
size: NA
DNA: TGTGCCAGCAGCGTAGCGGGACGTAAGAACACCGGGGAGCTGTTTTTT
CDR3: CASSVAGRKNTGELFF

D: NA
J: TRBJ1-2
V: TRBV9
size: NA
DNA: TGTGCCAGCAGCCCCAGGGGCCAGTCCTATGGCTACACCTTC
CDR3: CASSPRGQSYGYTF

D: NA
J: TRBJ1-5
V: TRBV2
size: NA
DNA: TGTGCCAGCAGTGAAAACAGTTACAATCAGCCCCAGCATTTT
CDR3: CASSENSYNQPQHF

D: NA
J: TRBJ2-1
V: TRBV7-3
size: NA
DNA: TGTGCCAGCAGCTTAAACTCCCCCGATTCCTACAATGAGCAGTTCTTC
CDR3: CASSLNSPDSYNEQFF

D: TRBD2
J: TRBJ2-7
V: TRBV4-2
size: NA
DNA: TGTGCCAGCAGCCAAGGAACTACTAGCGGGGTATACGAGCAGTACTTC
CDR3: CASSQGTTSGVYEQYF

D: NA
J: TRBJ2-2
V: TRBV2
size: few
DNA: TGTGCCACGAGGATTTCGAACACCGGGGAGCTGTTTTTT
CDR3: CATRISNTGELFF

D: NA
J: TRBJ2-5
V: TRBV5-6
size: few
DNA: TGTGCCAGCAGCTTGAGGTCGGCGGCCTCCCAAGAGACCCAGTACTTC
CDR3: CASSLRSAASQETQYF

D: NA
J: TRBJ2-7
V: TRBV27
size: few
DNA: TGTGCCAGCAGTTTATTGTCCGGATCTACCTCCTACGAGCAGTACTTC
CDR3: CASSLLSGSTSYEQYF

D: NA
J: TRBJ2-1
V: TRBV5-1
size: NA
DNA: TGCGCCAGCAGGAGCCGAGGGGGAGACAATGAGCAGTTCTTC
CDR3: CASRSRGGDNEQFF

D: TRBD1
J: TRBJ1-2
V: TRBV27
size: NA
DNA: TGTGCCAGCCGGGGACAGGGCCTGGGGGGCTACACCTTC
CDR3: CASRGQGLGGYTF

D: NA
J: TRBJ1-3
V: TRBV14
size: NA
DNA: TGTGCCAGCAGCCTTGGAAACACCATATATTTT
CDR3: CASSLGNTIYF

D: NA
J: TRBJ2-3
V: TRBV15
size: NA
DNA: TGTGCCACCAGCAGAGGCTGGGGGCCCGGTGGCACAGATACGCAGTATTTT
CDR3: CATSRGWGPGGTDTQYF

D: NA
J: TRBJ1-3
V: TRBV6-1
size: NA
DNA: TGTGCCAGCTCGGACACACTAAACACCATATATTTT
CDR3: CASSDTLNTIYF

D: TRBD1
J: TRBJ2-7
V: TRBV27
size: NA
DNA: TGTGCCAGCAGTGACCCGGACAGGACCGAGCAGTACTTC
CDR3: CASSDPDRTEQYF

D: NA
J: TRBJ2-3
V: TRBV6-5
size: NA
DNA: TGTGCCAGCAGTTACGATTCTAGCACAGATACGCAGTATTTT
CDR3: CASSYDSSTDTQYF

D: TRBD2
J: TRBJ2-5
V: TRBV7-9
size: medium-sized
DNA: TGTGCCAGCAGCGAACCGGGACTAGCGGGGGGTTCCTCGGAGACCCAGTACTTC
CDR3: CASSEPGLAGGSSETQYF

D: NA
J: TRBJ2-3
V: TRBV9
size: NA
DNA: TGTGCCAGCAGCGTGGGGGCGGCAGGGCATAGCGATACGCAGTATTTT
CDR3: CASSVGAAGHSDTQYF

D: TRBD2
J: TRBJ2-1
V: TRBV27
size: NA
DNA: TGTGCCAGCAGTTCTTTAGCGGGGTCCTACAATGAGCAGTTCTTC
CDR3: CASSSLAGSYNEQFF

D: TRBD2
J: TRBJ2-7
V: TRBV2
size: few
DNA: TGTGCCAGCAAATCAGGGACTAGCTACGAGCAGTACTTC
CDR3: CASKSGTSYEQYF

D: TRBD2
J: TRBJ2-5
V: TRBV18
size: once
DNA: TGTGCCAGCTCAAAACTAGCGGGGGGACAAGAGACCCAGTACTTC
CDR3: CASSKLAGGQETQYF